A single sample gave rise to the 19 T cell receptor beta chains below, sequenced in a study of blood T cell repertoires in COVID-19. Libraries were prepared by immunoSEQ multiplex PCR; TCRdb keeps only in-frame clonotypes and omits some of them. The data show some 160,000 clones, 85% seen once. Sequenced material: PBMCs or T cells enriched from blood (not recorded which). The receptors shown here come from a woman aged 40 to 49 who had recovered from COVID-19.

The CDR3 coding sequence is TGTGCCAGCAGTGAGGACAGGGAAAATCAGCCCCAGCATTTT. This translates into CASSEDRENQPQHF. V is TRBV6-1 and J is TRBJ1-5, with TRBD1 identical over 8 bases. The CDR3 extends over 14 amino acids. Looked up from germline, CDR1 is MNHNS and CDR2 is SASEGT. V was clipped by 3 bases and J by 4 bases; unmatched bases: 2.

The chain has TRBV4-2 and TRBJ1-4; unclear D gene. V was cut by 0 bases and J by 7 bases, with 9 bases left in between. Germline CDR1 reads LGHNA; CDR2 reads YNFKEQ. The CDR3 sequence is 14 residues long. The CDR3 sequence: CASSQEASAEKLFF. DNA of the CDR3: TGTGCCAGCAGCCAAGAGGCATCCGCTGAAAAACTGTTTTTT.

The CDR3, as DNA: TGTGCCAGCAGCCTCACGGCAGTCGAGGATAATTCACCCCTCCACTTT. Translating it yields CASSLTAVEDNSPLHF. The chain carries TRBV4-2 and TRBJ1-6; D gene unclear. Per the germline V gene, CDR1 is LGHNA and CDR2 is YNFKEQ. The V gene lost 4 bases and the J gene lost 5 bases, with 15 bases spanning the gap. The CDR3 length is 16 residues.

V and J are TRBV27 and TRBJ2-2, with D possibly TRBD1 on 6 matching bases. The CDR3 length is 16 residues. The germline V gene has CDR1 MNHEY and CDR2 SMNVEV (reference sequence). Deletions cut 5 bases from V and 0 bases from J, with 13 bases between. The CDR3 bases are TGTGCCAGCAGTCTGGACAGATCCGCGAACACCGGGGAGCTGTTTTTT. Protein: CASSLDRSANTGELFF.

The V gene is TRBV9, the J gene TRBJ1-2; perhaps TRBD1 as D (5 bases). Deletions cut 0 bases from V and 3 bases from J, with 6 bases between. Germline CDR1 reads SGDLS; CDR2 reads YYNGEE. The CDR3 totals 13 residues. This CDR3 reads CASSVEGDYGYTF. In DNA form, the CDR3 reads TGTGCCAGCAGCGTAGAAGGGGACTATGGCTACACCTTC. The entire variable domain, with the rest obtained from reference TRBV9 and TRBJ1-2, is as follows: DSGVTQTPKHLITATGQRVTLRCSPRSGDLSVYWYQQSLDQGLQFLIQYYNGEERAKGNILERFSAQQFPDLHSELNLSSLELGDSALYFCASSVEGDYGYTFGSGTRLTVV.

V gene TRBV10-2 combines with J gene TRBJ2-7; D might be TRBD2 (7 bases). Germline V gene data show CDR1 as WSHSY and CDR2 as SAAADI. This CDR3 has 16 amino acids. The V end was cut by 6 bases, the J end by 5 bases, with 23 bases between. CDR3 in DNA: TGCGCCAGCAGCCCGGGACTCCTTCGAGGGGGGGACGAGCAGTACTTC. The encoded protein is CASSPGLLRGGDEQYF.

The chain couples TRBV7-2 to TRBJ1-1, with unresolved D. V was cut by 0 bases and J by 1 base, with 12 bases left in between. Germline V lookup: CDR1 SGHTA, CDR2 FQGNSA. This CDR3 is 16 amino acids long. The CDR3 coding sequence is TGTGCCAGCAGCTTAGCGCTTGGCAGATCGAACACTGAAGCTTTCTTT. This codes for CASSLALGRSNTEAFF. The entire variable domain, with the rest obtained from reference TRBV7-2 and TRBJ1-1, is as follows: GAGVSQSPSNKVTEKGKDVELRCDPISGHTALYWYRQSLGQGLEFLIYFQGNSAPDKSGLPSDRFSAERTGGSVSTLTIQRTQQEDSAVYLCASSLALGRSNTEAFFGQGTRLTVV.

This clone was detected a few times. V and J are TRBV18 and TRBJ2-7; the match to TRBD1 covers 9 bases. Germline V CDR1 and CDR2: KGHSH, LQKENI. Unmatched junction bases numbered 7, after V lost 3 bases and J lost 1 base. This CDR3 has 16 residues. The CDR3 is CASSPKPQGASYEQYF. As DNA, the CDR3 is TGTGCCAGCTCACCTAAACCACAGGGGGCATCCTACGAGCAGTACTTC.

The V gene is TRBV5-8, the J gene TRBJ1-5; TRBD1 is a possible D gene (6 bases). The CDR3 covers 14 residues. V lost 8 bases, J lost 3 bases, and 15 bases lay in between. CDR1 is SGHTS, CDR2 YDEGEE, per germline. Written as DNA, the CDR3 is TGTGCCAGTGGCGATGGACAGTACAATCAGCCCCAGCATTTT. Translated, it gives CASGDGQYNQPQHF.

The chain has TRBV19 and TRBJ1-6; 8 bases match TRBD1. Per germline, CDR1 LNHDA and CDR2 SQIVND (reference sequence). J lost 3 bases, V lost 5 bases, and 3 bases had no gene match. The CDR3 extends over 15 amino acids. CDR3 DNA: TGTGCCAGTAGTTCAACAGGGGGCTATAATTCACCCCTCCACTTT. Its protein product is CASSSTGGYNSPLHF.

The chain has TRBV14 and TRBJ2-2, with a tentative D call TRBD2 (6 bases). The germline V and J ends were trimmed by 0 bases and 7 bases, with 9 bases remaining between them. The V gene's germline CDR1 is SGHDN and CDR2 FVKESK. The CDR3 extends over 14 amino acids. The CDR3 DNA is TGTGCCAGCAGCCAAGAATGGGGGGTCGGGGAGCTGTTTTTT. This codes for CASSQEWGVGELFF.

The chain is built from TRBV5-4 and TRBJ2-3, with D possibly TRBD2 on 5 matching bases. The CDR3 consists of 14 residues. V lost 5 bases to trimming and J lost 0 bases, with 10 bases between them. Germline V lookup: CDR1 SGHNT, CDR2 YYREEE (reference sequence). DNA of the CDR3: TGTGCCAGCAGGGAGGACTTAAGCACAGATACGCAGTATTTT. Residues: CASREDLSTDTQYF.

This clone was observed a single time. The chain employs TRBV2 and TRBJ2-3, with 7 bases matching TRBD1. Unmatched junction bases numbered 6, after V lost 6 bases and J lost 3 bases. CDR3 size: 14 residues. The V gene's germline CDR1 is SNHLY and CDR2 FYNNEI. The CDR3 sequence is CASRQTGPTDTQYF. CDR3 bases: TGTGCCAGCAGGCAGACAGGGCCGACAGATACGCAGTATTTT.

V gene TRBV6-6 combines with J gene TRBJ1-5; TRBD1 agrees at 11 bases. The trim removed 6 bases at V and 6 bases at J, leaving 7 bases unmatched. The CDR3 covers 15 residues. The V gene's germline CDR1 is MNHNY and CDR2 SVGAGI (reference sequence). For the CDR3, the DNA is TGTGCCAGCAGCCTAGGACAGGGGGCAACTCAGCCCCAGCATTTT. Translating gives CASSLGQGATQPQHF.

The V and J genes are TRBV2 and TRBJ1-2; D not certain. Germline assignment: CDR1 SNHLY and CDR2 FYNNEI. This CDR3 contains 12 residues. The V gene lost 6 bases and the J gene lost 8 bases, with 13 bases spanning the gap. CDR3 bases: TGTGCCAGCAGGGAGGGTAGTAGAGGCTACACCTTC. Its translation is CASREGSRGYTF.

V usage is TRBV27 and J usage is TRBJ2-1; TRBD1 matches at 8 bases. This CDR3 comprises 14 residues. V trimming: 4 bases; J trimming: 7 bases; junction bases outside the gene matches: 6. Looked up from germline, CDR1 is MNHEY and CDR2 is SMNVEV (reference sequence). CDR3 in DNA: TGTGCCAGCAGTTCCGCAGGGGGCCAAAATGAGCAGTTCTTC. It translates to CASSSAGGQNEQFF.

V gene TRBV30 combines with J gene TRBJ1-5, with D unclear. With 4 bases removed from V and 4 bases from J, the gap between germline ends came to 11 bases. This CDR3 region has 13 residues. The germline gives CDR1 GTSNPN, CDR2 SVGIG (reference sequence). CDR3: CAWTRPGNQPQHF. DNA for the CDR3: TGTGCCTGGACCCGGCCGGGGAATCAGCCCCAGCATTTT.

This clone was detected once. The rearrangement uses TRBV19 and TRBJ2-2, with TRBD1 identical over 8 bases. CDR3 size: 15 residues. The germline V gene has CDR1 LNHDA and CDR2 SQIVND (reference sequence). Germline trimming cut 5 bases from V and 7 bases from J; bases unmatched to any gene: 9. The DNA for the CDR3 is TGTGCCAGTAGTGGACAGGGAGAGTGGTACGGGGAGCTGTTTTTT. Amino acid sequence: CASSGQGEWYGELFF.

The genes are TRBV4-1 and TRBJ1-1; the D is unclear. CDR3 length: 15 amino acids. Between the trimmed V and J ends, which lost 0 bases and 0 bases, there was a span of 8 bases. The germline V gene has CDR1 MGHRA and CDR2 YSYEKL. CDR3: CASSQEVGMNTEAFF. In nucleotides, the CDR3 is TGCGCCAGCAGCCAAGAGGTCGGTATGAACACTGAAGCTTTCTTT.